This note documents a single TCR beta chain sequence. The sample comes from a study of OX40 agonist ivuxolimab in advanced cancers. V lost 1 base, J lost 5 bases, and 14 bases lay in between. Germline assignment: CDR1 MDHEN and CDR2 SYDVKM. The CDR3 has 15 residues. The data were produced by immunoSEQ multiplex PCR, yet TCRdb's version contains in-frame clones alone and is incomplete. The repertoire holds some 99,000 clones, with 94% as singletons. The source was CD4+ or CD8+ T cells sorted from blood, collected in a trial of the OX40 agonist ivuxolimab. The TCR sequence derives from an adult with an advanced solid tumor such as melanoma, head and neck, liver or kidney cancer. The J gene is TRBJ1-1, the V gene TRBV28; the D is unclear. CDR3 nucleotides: TGTGCCAGCAGTTTATCTGGCAGCCTGGGGACTGAAGCTTTCTTT. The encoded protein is CASSLSGSLGTEAFF. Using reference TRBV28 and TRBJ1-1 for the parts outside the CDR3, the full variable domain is DVKVTQSSRYLVKRTGEKVFLECVQDMDHENMFWYRQDPGLGLRLIYFSYDVKMKEKGDIPEGYSVSREKKERFSLILESASTNQTSMYLCASSLSGSLGTEAFFGQGTRLTVV.